In its sample, the clone carrying this TCR beta chain was seen many times. Its antigen remains unidentified. These data come from a study of blood T cells in healthy people across ages. Primed by a sample-barcoded 5' primer and a J-beta primer mix, a second PCR proceeded for about 7 to 11 cycles. A 12-random-nucleotide template-switch adaptor tagged each cDNA molecule. TCRdb itself ran the 5' RACE reads through MiXCR, one entry per CDR3 protein. The profile shows fewer than 1.5 million distinct CDR3 sequences, about 43% of them singletons. Study-level findings and limits: Without sorted subsets, naive and antigen-experienced compartments could not be conclusively compared.

The source material was blood. This clonotype was sampled from a woman younger than 30 in good health.

The CDR3 here is CSARDRGSYGYTF. The CDR3 nucleotides are TGCAGTGCTAGAGATAGGGGTTCCTATGGCTACACCTTC. V and J are TRBV20-1 and TRBJ1-2, with D possibly TRBD1 on 5 matching bases. This CDR3 is built from 13 residues. Trimming cost V 0 bases and J 4 bases, with 9 bases left between them. Germline V gene data show CDR1 as DFQATT and CDR2 as SNEGSKA (reference sequence).